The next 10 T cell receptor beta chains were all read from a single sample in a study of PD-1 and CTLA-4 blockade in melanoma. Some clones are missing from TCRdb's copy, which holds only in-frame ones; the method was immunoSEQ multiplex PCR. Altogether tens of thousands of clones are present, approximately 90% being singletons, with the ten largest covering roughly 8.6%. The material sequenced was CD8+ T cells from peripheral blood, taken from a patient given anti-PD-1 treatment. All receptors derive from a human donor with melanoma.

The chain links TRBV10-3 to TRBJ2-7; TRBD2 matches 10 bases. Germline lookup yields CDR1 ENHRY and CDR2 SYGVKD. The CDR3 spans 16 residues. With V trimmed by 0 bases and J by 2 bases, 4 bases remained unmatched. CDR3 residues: CAISESVAGGTYEQYF. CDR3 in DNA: TGTGCCATCAGTGAGTCCGTAGCGGGAGGAACCTACGAGCAGTACTTC.

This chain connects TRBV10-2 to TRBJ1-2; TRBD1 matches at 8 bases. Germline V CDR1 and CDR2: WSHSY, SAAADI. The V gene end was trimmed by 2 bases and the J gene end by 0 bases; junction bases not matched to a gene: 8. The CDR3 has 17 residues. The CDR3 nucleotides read TGCGCCAGCAGTGAGCCGGGACAGGAGGCGGCTAACTATGGCTACACCTTC. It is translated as CASSEPGQEAANYGYTF.

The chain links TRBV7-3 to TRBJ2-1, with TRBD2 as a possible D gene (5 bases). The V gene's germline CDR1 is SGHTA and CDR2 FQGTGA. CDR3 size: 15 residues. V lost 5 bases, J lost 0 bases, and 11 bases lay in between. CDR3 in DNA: TGTGCCAGCAGCAGCGAAGGGAGCTCCTACAATGAGCAGTTCTTC. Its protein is CASSSEGSSYNEQFF.

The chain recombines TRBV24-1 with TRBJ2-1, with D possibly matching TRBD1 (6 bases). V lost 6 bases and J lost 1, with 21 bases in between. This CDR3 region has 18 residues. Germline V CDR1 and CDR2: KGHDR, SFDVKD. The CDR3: CATSRTDSEVRSYNEQFF. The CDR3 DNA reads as TGTGCCACCAGTCGGACAGATTCTGAGGTTAGGTCCTACAATGAGCAGTTCTTC.

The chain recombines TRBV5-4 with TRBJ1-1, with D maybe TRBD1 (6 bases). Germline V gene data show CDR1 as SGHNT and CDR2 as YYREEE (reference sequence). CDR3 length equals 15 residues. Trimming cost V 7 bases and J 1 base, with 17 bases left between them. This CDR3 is CASSPGAGRNTEAFF. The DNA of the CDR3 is TGTGCCAGCTCCCCGGGGGCAGGGCGGAACACTGAAGCTTTCTTT.

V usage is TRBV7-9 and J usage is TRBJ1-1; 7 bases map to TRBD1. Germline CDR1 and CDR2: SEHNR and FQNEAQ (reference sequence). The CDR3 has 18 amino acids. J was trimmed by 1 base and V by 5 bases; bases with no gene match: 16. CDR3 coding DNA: TGTGCCAGCAGCCACCTGGTTGGTCAGGGGGACAGGAACACTGAAGCTTTCTTT. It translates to CASSHLVGQGDRNTEAFF.

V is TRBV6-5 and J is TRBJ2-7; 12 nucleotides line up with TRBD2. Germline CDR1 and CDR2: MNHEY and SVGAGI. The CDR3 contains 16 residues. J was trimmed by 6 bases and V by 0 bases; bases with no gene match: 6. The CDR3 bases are TGTGCCAGCAGTTACTCGAAGAGACTAGCGGGAGTCGAGCAGTACTTC. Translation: CASSYSKRLAGVEQYF.

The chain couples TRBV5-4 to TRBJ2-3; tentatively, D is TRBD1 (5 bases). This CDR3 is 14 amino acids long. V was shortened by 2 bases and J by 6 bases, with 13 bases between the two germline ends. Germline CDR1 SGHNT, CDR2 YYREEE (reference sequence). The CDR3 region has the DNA TGTGCCAGCAGCTTTGACAGAGGAAGGGATACGCAGTATTTT. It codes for CASSFDRGRDTQYF.

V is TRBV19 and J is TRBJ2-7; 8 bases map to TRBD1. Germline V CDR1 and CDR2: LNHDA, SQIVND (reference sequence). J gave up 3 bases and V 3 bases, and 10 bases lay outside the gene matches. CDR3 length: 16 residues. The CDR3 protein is CASSMGTGQAVYEQYF. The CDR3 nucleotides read TGTGCCAGTAGTATGGGGACAGGCCAAGCAGTCTACGAGCAGTACTTC.

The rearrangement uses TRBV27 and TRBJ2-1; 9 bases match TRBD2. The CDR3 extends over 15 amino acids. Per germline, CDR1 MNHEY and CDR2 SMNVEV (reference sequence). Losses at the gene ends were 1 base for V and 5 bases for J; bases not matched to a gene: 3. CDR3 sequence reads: CASSLWAGGDNEQFF. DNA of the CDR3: TGTGCCAGCAGTTTATGGGCGGGAGGGGACAATGAGCAGTTCTTC.